This T cell receptor (beta chain) was sequenced in a study of OX40 agonist ivuxolimab in advanced cancers. For the study at large: Each dose-escalation patient presented with hepatocellular carcinoma, melanoma, renal cell or head and neck cancer.

The assay was immunoSEQ multiplex PCR, and TCRdb's table has in-frame clones only and misses some. The table includes approximately 20,000 clones, around 84% detected once. From germline, CDR1 is SGHNT and CDR2 YYREEE (reference sequence). V gave up 5 bases and J gave up 0 bases, with 14 bases separating them. The CDR3 length is 16 residues. The sample in question was CD4+ or CD8+ T cells sorted from blood, obtained in a trial of the OX40 agonist ivuxolimab. This rearrangement joins TRBV5-4 to TRBJ2-2, with no clear D. The TCR comes from an adult with an advanced solid tumor such as melanoma, head and neck, liver or kidney cancer. CDR3 nucleotides: TGTGCCAGCAGTCCATCGATAAGCACGAACACCGGGGAGCTGTTTTTT. It codes for CASSPSISTNTGELFF.